This entry concerns a single TCR beta chain. Germline and junction disagree at one end, which may indicate a read error. These data are taken from a study of blood T cell repertoires in COVID-19. Study information: Material from acute and convalescent COVID-19 was sourced from the United States, Italy and Spain. T cells, B-cell-depleted T cells, or PBMCs provided the cDNA or gDNA that served as material.

Per the original methods: Reference gene primer amplification gave estimated nucleated cell counts. TCRdb's table, derived via immunoSEQ multiplex PCR, lists solely in-frame clones and lacks some. The DNA gave D and trimming, while V, J and clone size come from that table. The repertoire holds roughly 230,000 clones, with around 83% as singletons. This CDR3 contains 15 residues. The germline CDR1 and CDR2 sequences are MDHEN and SYDVKM. The V call is TRBV28, the J call TRBJ1-1, with TRBD1 matching over 8 bases. Sequenced sample: peripheral blood. This clonotype was sampled from a woman between 50 and 59 years old with acute or convalescent COVID-19. CDR3 coding DNA: TGTGCCAGCAGCCCGACAGGACAGGGTAGCACTAAAGCTTTCTTT. Its protein product is CASSPTGQGSTKAFF.